The 26 T cell receptor beta chains in this list originate from one sample, sequenced in a study of neoadjuvant anti-PD-1 for oral cavity cancer. Sample time point: after neoadjuvant nivolumab, at surgical resection. Repertoires were generated with immunoSEQ multiplex PCR, while TCRdb's copy carries only in-frame clones and drops some. The data show some 15,000 clones, more than 75% seen once. Sequenced material: PBMCs, taken after nivolumab (anti-PD-1) treatment. The source of these receptors is a person between 40 and 80 years old with oral cavity squamous cell carcinoma.

A few counts support this clone. This sequence joins TRBV7-3 and TRBJ1-1; no definite D call. Deletions cut 4 bases from V and 7 bases from J, with 10 bases between. The germline gives CDR1 SGHTA, CDR2 FQGTGA. The CDR3 runs to 12 residues. The CDR3 is CASSSSHGEAFF. Written as DNA, the CDR3 is TGTGCCAGCAGCTCCTCTCACGGTGAAGCTTTCTTT.

J is TRBJ2-3 and V is TRBV5-1; either TRBD1 or TRBD2 may supply D (5 bases each). The ends were cut back, 4 bases at V and 0 bases at J, with 15 bases in the middle. The CDR3 spans 16 residues. CDR1 and CDR2 from the germline V gene are SGHRS and YFSETQ. The CDR3 is CASSPVWGGSTDTQYF. For the CDR3, the DNA is TGCGCCAGCAGCCCGGTTTGGGGCGGGAGCACAGATACGCAGTATTTT.

The chain joins TRBV19 to TRBJ2-4; D remains ambiguous. The CDR3 runs to 13 residues. V lost 7 bases to trimming and J lost 0 bases, with 7 bases between them. The germline CDR1 and CDR2 sequences are LNHDA and SQIVND (reference sequence). Written as DNA, the CDR3 is TGTGCCAGTAAGGATTTAGCCAAAAACATTCAGTACTTC. Translating gives CASKDLAKNIQYF.

This chain joins TRBV9 and TRBJ1-3; D is uncertain. Trimming pared 4 bases from V and 2 bases from J, leaving 19 bases between. Germline V gene lookup returns CDR1 SGDLS and CDR2 YYNGEE. The CDR3 runs 17 residues. CDR3 sequence: CASSPEFLRRPGNTIYF. Here the CDR3 DNA reads TGTGCCAGCAGCCCCGAATTTTTGAGGAGGCCTGGAAACACCATATATTTT.

This rearrangement joins TRBV5-4 to TRBJ2-3, with a possible D match to TRBD2 (7 bases). CDR1 SGHNT and CDR2 YYREEE come from the germline V gene (reference sequence). V lost 4 bases to trimming and J lost 3 bases, with 24 bases between them. The CDR3 is 18 amino acids. The CDR3: CASSRGLRGGGTTDTQYF. CDR3 coding DNA: TGTGCCAGCAGCCGCGGACTACGAGGGGGAGGGACGACAGATACGCAGTATTTT.

The chain recombines TRBV10-3 with TRBJ2-4; D not certain. The germline V and J ends were trimmed by 6 bases and 1 base, with 13 bases remaining between them. The CDR3 totals 15 residues. Germline V gives CDR1 ENHRY, CDR2 SYGVKD. The CDR3 DNA follows: TGTGCCATCAGCGACCCGGGCACCGCCAAAAACATTCAGTACTTC. It specifies CAISDPGTAKNIQYF.

This clone was seen a handful of times. The genes are TRBV30 and TRBJ2-5; D is perhaps TRBD1 (5 bases). Trimming stripped 3 bases from V and 7 bases from J, with 21 bases between. Germline CDR1 reads GTSNPN; CDR2 reads SVGIG (reference sequence). The CDR3 has 15 amino acids. The CDR3 DNA follows: TGTGCCTGGAGCGGCCTAGGTAGCAGGGTGGGGACCCAGTACTTC. As protein: CAWSGLGSRVGTQYF.

This clone showed up just once. The chain combines TRBV5-5 with TRBJ2-1, with TRBD2 as a possible D gene (5 bases). Germline values: CDR1 SGHKS, CDR2 YYEKEE (reference sequence). V shed 4 bases and J shed 6 bases, with 17 bases lying between them. The CDR3 is 15 amino acids. CDR3: CASSPRVGSSNEQFF. The DNA of the CDR3 is TGTGCCAGCAGCCCGAGGGTAGGTAGTAGCAATGAGCAGTTCTTC.

This chain joins TRBV4-1 and TRBJ2-7, with D maybe TRBD1 (6 bases). From germline, CDR1 is MGHRA and CDR2 YSYEKL. CDR3 length equals 14 residues. The V and J ends lost 4 bases and 4 bases respectively, with 14 bases between them. Written as DNA, the CDR3 is TGCGCCAGCAGCCCCGACAGGTTAGGTTACGAGCAGTACTTC. Translation: CASSPDRLGYEQYF.

The rearrangement uses TRBV7-2 and TRBJ2-3, with D perhaps TRBD1 or TRBD2 (5 bases each). CDR1 and CDR2 (germline): SGHTA, FQGNSA. V lost 1 base to trimming and J lost 0 bases, with 11 bases between them. The CDR3 loop spans 16 amino acids. CDR3 bases: TGTGCCAGCAGCTTAGTTCCGGGGCTTAGCACAGATACGCAGTATTTT. Translated, it gives CASSLVPGLSTDTQYF.

The sample holds one count of this clone. The rearrangement links TRBV6-1 to TRBJ2-2, with 7 positions matching TRBD1. The germline V gene has CDR1 MNHNS and CDR2 SASEGT. CDR3 size: 15 residues. Trimming removed 7 bases from V and 0 bases from J; junction bases left unmatched: 5. This CDR3 is CASIPGTANTGELFF. CDR3 nucleotide sequence: TGTGCCAGCATCCCCGGGACAGCGAACACCGGGGAGCTGTTTTTT.

This clone was picked up one time. The chain uses TRBV6-6 and TRBJ2-7, with a weak D call TRBD2 (5 bases). From germline, CDR1 is MNHNY and CDR2 SVGAGI (reference sequence). The CDR3 runs 13 residues. The germline V and J ends were trimmed by 6 bases and 2 bases, with 11 bases remaining between them. CDR3 residues: CASSPDGTYEQYF. As DNA, the CDR3 is TGTGCCAGCAGCCCAGACGGGACCTACGAGCAGTACTTC.

V usage is TRBV29-1 and J usage is TRBJ2-2; 9 positions agree with TRBD1. The CDR3 is 14 residues long. The V segment lost 8 bases and the J segment 4 bases; nucleotides outside the gene matches: 8. Germline V lookup: CDR1 SQVTM, CDR2 ANQGSEA. In DNA, the CDR3 is TGCAGCATCAGGACAGGGGCGACCACCGGGGAGCTGTTTTTT. The encoded protein is CSIRTGATTGELFF.

V usage is TRBV7-3 and J usage is TRBJ2-3; no reliable D call. The CDR3 length is 14 residues. The V end was cut by 2 bases, the J end by 4 bases, with 10 bases between. Germline V gene data show CDR1 as SGHTA and CDR2 as FQGTGA. Here the CDR3 DNA reads TGTGCCAGCAGCTTAGTAGATTTCGCAGATACGCAGTATTTT. It translates to CASSLVDFADTQYF.

This clone was detected only once. The V gene is TRBV11-3, the J gene TRBJ2-7, with TRBD1 as a possible D gene (5 bases). The germline gives CDR1 SGHNT, CDR2 YENEEA. With 1 base removed from V and 7 bases from J, the gap between germline ends came to 8 bases. CDR3 size: 12 residues. Written as DNA, the CDR3 is TGTGCCAGCAGCTTAGGGCCAGGGGAGCAGTACTTC. Translation: CASSLGPGEQYF. Variable domain in full (rest from reference TRBV11-3 and TRBJ2-7): EAGVVQSPRYKIIEKKQPVAFWCNPISGHNTLYWYLQNLGQGPELLIRYENEEAVDDSQLPKDRFSAERLKGVDSTLKIQPAELGDSAVYLCASSLGPGEQYFGPGTRLTVT.

This clone was detected only once. The chain couples TRBV6-6 to TRBJ2-3; 8 bases are a match to TRBD1. CDR3 length: 13 amino acids. Unmatched junction bases numbered 10, after V lost 11 bases and J lost 6 bases. Germline CDR1 reads MNHNY; CDR2 reads SVGAGI (reference sequence). The CDR3 DNA follows: TGTGCCGGAAGACAGGGGACATGGGATACGCAGTATTTT. This encodes CAGRQGTWDTQYF.

J is TRBJ1-2 and V is TRBV9; TRBD1 agrees at 7 bases. Trimming took 5 bases from V and 8 from J; bases not matched to a gene: 9. This CDR3 is built from 13 residues. CDR1 is SGDLS and CDR2 is YYNGEE in the germline V gene. The CDR3 nucleotides are TGTGCCAGCAGGCCGACAGGGACGGGCGGCTACACCTTC. Translation gives CASRPTGTGGYTF. The full variable domain, its missing parts supplied by reference TRBV9 and TRBJ1-2, is DSGVTQTPKHLITATGQRVTLRCSPRSGDLSVYWYQQSLDQGLQFLIQYYNGEERAKGNILERFSAQQFPDLHSELNLSSLELGDSALYFCASRPTGTGGYTFGSGTRLTVV.

J is TRBJ1-1 and V is TRBV5-1; D may be TRBD1 (5 bases). The CDR3 length is 15 residues. V lost 4 bases and J 4 bases, leaving 17 bases between the germline ends. Germline loops: CDR1 SGHRS, CDR2 YFSETQ. CDR3 region: CASSPSTLGGTEAFF. The CDR3, as DNA: TGCGCCAGCAGCCCTAGTACCCTTGGGGGCACTGAAGCTTTCTTT.

The rearrangement uses TRBV7-9 and TRBJ2-1; TRBD2 agrees at 14 bases. The CDR3 is made up of 19 amino acids. CDR1 and CDR2 from the germline V gene are SEHNR and FQNEAQ (reference sequence). V lost 4 bases and J lost 0; bases outside the gene matches: 8. The CDR3 nucleotides are TGTGCCAGCAGCTCGCCGGGACTAGCGGGAGTTAGCTCCTACAATGAGCAGTTCTTC. As protein: CASSSPGLAGVSSYNEQFF.

The J gene is TRBJ2-3, the V gene TRBV6-1; 7 bases align to TRBD1. Germline V lookup: CDR1 MNHNS, CDR2 SASEGT. The CDR3 is made up of 15 amino acids. V was pared by 7 bases and J by 4 bases, with 11 bases of the junction left unmatched. CDR3: CASTRTGSQADTQYF. In DNA, the CDR3 is TGTGCCAGCACCCGGACAGGATCCCAGGCAGATACGCAGTATTTT.

This chain links TRBV5-4 with TRBJ2-3, with a tentative D call TRBD2 (6 bases). CDR3 length: 13 amino acids. Germline loops: CDR1 SGHNT, CDR2 YYREEE (reference sequence). V was pared by 1 base and J by 6 bases, with 9 bases between. The CDR3, as DNA: TGTGCCAGCAGCTTGTATGGGGGGGATACGCAGTATTTT. Protein: CASSLYGGDTQYF. The whole variable domain, remainder taken from reference TRBV5-4 and TRBJ2-3, is ETGVTQSPTHLIKTRGQQVTLRCSSQSGHNTVSWYQQALGQGPQFIFQYYREEENGRGNFPPRFSGLQFPNYSSELNVNALELDDSALYLCASSLYGGDTQYFGPGTRLTVL.

J is TRBJ1-5 and V is TRBV7-3; D remains unclear. The CDR3 runs to 13 residues. Germline loops: CDR1 SGHTA, CDR2 FQGTGA. V lost 6 bases and J lost 4, with 10 bases in between. In nucleotides, the CDR3 is TGTGCCAGCAGTTCGGACGGAAATCAGCCCCAGCATTTT. Protein sequence: CASSSDGNQPQHF.

The chain couples TRBV5-4 to TRBJ2-3; 10 bases line up with TRBD2. Germline loops: CDR1 SGHNT, CDR2 YYREEE (reference sequence). The CDR3 loop spans 16 amino acids. The J segment lost 1 base and the V segment lost 4 bases, leaving 6 bases of the junction unmatched. CDR3 bases: TGTGCCAGCAGCCCGGCGACTAGCGGGCGCACAGATACGCAGTATTTT. This codes for CASSPATSGRTDTQYF.

The rearrangement joins TRBV30 to TRBJ2-3; D ambiguous. The CDR3 spans 12 residues. Germline-derived CDR1 and CDR2 are GTSNPN and SVGIG (reference sequence). V was pared by 3 bases and J by 3 bases, with 7 bases between. CDR3 DNA sequence: TGTGCCTGGAGCCGCGGAACAGATACGCAGTATTTT. This translates into CAWSRGTDTQYF.

The rearrangement uses TRBV5-4 and TRBJ2-1; TRBD2 is a possible D gene (7 bases). CDR3 size: 16 residues. Germline loops: CDR1 SGHNT, CDR2 YYREEE (reference sequence). Trimming took off 2 bases at V and 4 bases at J, with 16 bases between the two ends. DNA of the CDR3: TGTGCCAGCAGCTTACAACAGGGACTAACATACAATGAGCAGTTCTTC. Translating it yields CASSLQQGLTYNEQFF. Together with reference TRBV5-4 and TRBJ2-1, the CDR3 gives the full variable domain: ETGVTQSPTHLIKTRGQQVTLRCSSQSGHNTVSWYQQALGQGPQFIFQYYREEENGRGNFPPRFSGLQFPNYSSELNVNALELDDSALYLCASSLQQGLTYNEQFFGPGTRLTVL.

The chain carries TRBV7-7 and TRBJ2-2; D may be TRBD2 (6 bases). Germline-derived CDR1 and CDR2 are SSHAT and FNYEAQ (reference sequence). V was shortened by 5 bases and J by 4 bases, with 11 bases between the two germline ends. The CDR3 contains 14 residues. In DNA, the CDR3 is TGTGCCAGCAGCCGGGCGGGATCCACCGGGGAGCTGTTTTTT. Amino acid sequence: CASSRAGSTGELFF. The full variable domain, completed using reference TRBV7-7 and TRBJ2-2, is GAGVSQSPRYKVTKRGQDVTLRCDPISSHATLYWYQQALGQGPEFLTYFNYEAQPDKSGLPSDRFSAERPEGSISTLTIQRTEQRDSAMYRCASSRAGSTGELFFGEGSRLTVL.